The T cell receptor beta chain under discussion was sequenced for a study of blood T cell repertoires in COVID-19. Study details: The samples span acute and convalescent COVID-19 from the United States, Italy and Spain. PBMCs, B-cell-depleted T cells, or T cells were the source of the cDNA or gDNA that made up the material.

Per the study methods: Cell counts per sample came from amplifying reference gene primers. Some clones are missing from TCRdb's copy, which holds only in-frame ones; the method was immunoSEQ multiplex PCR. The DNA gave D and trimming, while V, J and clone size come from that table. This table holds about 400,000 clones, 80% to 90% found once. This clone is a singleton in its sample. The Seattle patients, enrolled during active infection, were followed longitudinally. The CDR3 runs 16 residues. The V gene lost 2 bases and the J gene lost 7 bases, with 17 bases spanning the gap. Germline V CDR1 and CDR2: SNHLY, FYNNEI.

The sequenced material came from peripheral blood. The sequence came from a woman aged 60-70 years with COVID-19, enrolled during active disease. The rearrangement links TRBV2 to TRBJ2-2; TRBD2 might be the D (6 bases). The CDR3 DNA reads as TGTGCCAGCAGTGAAAACCTCGGAGGACTATTCGGGGAGCTGTTTTTT. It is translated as CASSENLGGLFGELFF.